A single TCR beta chain is shown here with its context. The antigen remains undetermined. The assay was immunoSEQ multiplex PCR, and TCRdb's table has in-frame clones only and misses some. The sample has 30,000 to 45,000 clones; roughly 90% are singletons. V shed 10 bases and J shed 3 bases, with 13 bases lying between them. Germline V gene data show CDR1 as MNHEY and CDR2 as SVGAGI. The CDR3 spans 13 residues. This sample was included in a study of CD4 T cells in relation to SARS-CoV-2 and coronaviruses. The study's findings and limits: SARS-CoV-2-driven expansion was significantly weaker in crossreactive than monoreactive clones.

This receptor was obtained from an adult with COVID-19. What was sequenced was memory CD4+ T cells from PBMCs. This sequence joins TRBV6-5 and TRBJ1-3; D possibly corresponds to TRBD1 (5 bases). The DNA of the CDR3 is TGTGCCACCTTAGGGGCAGGTGGAAACACCATATATTTT. Protein: CATLGAGGNTIYF.